The 28 T cell receptor beta chains presented below share a single source sample, sequenced in a study of blood T cell repertoires in COVID-19. The data were produced by immunoSEQ multiplex PCR, yet TCRdb's version contains in-frame clones alone and is incomplete. The sample has some 170,000 clones, 84% seen once. The sample was PBMCs or T cells enriched from blood (not recorded which). The receptors here all came from a man in his fifties or sixties who had recovered from COVID-19.

The chain has TRBV19 and TRBJ1-6, with D possibly matching TRBD1 (6 bases). The CDR3 runs to 15 residues. The germline gives CDR1 LNHDA, CDR2 SQIVND (reference sequence). Trimming pared 5 bases from V and 5 bases from J, leaving 13 bases between. The DNA of the CDR3 is TGTGCCAGTAGTTTAACAGGGAGCGATAATTCACCCCTCCACTTT. Its translation: CASSLTGSDNSPLHF.

As regards this clone: Other DNA sequences in the sample encode the same CDR3. The chain recombines TRBV5-1 with TRBJ2-5; 9 bases align to TRBD1. Germline values: CDR1 SGHRS, CDR2 YFSETQ. The V and J ends lost 4 bases and 5 bases, in that order; junction bases with no gene match: 6. CDR3 length: 14 residues. CDR3 sequence reads: CASSLGQGKETQYF. Written as DNA, the CDR3 is TGCGCCAGCAGCCTGGGACAGGGTAAGGAGACCCAGTACTTC. Combining the CDR3 with reference TRBV5-1 and TRBJ2-5 gives the whole variable domain KAGVTQTPRYLIKTRGQQVTLSCSPISGHRSVSWYQQTPGQGLQFLFEYFSETQRNKGNFPGRFSGRQFSNSRSEMNVSTLELGDSALYLCASSLGQGKETQYFGPGTRLLVL.

V is TRBV24-1 and J is TRBJ2-1; 8 bases fit TRBD1. The germline CDR1 and CDR2 sequences are KGHDR and SFDVKD. J gave up 10 bases and V 1 base, and 17 bases lay outside the gene matches. This CDR3 is 18 amino acids long. DNA for the CDR3: TGTGCCACCAGTGATTTCAACTTCGTTGGGACAGGCGGAAGGGAGCAGTTCTTC. Protein sequence: CATSDFNFVGTGGREQFF.

To note about this clone: Other DNA sequences from this sample encode an identical CDR3 as well. The chain is built from TRBV3-1 (or the pseudogene TRBV3-2) and TRBJ1-1; D is ambiguous. Per germline, CDR1 LGHDT and CDR2 YNNKEL (reference sequence). V was clipped by 1 base and J by 5 bases, with 8 bases between them. This CDR3 is 13 amino acids long. CDR3 coding DNA: TGTGCCAGCAGCCAAGTTCTCAGTACTGAAGCTTTCTTT. It is translated as CASSQVLSTEAFF.

The CDR3 DNA reads TGTGCCAGTAGTATTCCAGGCAATCAGCCCCAGCATTTT. The encoded protein is CASSIPGNQPQHF. The J gene is TRBJ1-5, the V gene TRBV19; D ambiguous. Trimming took 3 bases from V and 2 from J, leaving 5 bases between them. The CDR3 is made up of 13 amino acids. Per germline, CDR1 LNHDA and CDR2 SQIVND (reference sequence).

The chain is built from TRBV4-2 and TRBJ1-2, with a possible D match to TRBD1 (6 bases). This CDR3 region has 16 residues. CDR1 is LGHNA and CDR2 is YNFKEQ in the germline V gene. Trimming took off 4 bases at V and 3 bases at J, with 18 bases between the two ends. DNA of the CDR3: TGTGCCAGCAGCCGCCCTCCAGGGGAGGGCGACTATGGCTACACCTTC. It is translated as CASSRPPGEGDYGYTF.

J is TRBJ1-1 and V is TRBV28; possibly TRBD1 for D (6 bases). Germline V gene data show CDR1 as MDHEN and CDR2 as SYDVKM. The CDR3 consists of 12 residues. V gave up 4 bases and J gave up 11 bases, with 14 bases separating them. CDR3 coding DNA: TGTGCCAGCAGTTCACAGGGTTTAACGGCTTTCTTT. It encodes CASSSQGLTAFF.

The rearrangement uses TRBV28 and TRBJ1-2; D is uncertain. V gave up 3 bases and J gave up 2 bases, with 10 bases separating them. This CDR3 region has 14 residues. CDR1 and CDR2 (germline): MDHEN, SYDVKM. The CDR3 here is CASSFLRENYGYTF. The CDR3 nucleotides read TGTGCCAGCAGTTTTCTCCGGGAGAACTATGGCTACACCTTC.

The genes are TRBV3-1 (or the pseudogene TRBV3-2) and TRBJ1-4, with 8 bases fitting TRBD1. The CDR3 is 16 amino acids. CDR1 is LGHDT, CDR2 YNNKEL, per germline (reference sequence). With V trimmed by 6 bases and J by 0 bases, 6 bases remained unmatched. The CDR3 here is CASSQNRGATNEKLFF. DNA of the CDR3: TGTGCCAGCAGTCAGAACAGGGGGGCAACTAATGAAAAACTGTTTTTT.

This chain uses TRBV5-1 with TRBJ2-7, with no clear D. Germline V lookup: CDR1 SGHRS, CDR2 YFSETQ. CDR3 length equals 14 residues. The V end was cut by 0 bases, the J end by 2 bases, with 9 bases between. The CDR3 nucleotides read TGCGCCAGCAGCTTGGCGTACACTACCTACGAGCAGTACTTC. Its protein is CASSLAYTTYEQYF.

This chain joins TRBV5-1 and TRBJ1-1; tentative D call: TRBD1 (5 bases). In germline, CDR1 is SGHRS, CDR2 YFSETQ. This CDR3 region has 14 residues. The V and J ends lost 4 bases and 4 bases respectively, with 14 bases between them. The CDR3 reads CASSHQGKGTEAFF. CDR3 sequence (DNA): TGCGCCAGCAGCCACCAGGGTAAGGGCACTGAAGCTTTCTTT.

V usage is TRBV19 and J usage is TRBJ1-1; 8 bases fit TRBD1. Trimming at V came to 10 bases and at J to 1 base, leaving 5 bases not matched to a gene. From germline, CDR1 is LNHDA and CDR2 SQIVND (reference sequence). The CDR3 is made up of 13 amino acids. The CDR3 DNA is TGTGCCACCAGGACAGGGTGGAACACTGAAGCTTTCTTT. Its translation: CATRTGWNTEAFF. The full variable domain, completed using reference TRBV19 and TRBJ1-1, is DGGITQSPKYLFRKEGQNVTLSCEQNLNHDAMYWYRQDPGQGLRLIYYSQIVNDFQKGDIAEGYSVSREKKESFPLTVTSAQKNPTAFYLCATRTGWNTEAFFGQGTRLTVV.

This chain connects TRBV24-1 to TRBJ2-5; 8 positions match TRBD1. Germline CDR1 reads KGHDR; CDR2 reads SFDVKD. Trimming at V came to 3 bases and at J to 3 bases, leaving 2 bases not matched to a gene. The CDR3 totals 14 residues. The CDR3 region is CATSDPTGEETQYF. DNA of the CDR3: TGTGCCACCAGTGATCCGACAGGGGAAGAGACCCAGTACTTC.

This chain links TRBV25-1 with TRBJ1-1, with 11 bases aligning to TRBD1. CDR1 is MGHDK and CDR2 is SYGVNS in the germline V gene. The CDR3 totals 15 residues. J lost 6 bases, V lost 5 bases, and 8 bases had no gene match. The chain's CDR3 is CASSLGTGGRAEAFF. As DNA, the CDR3 is TGTGCCAGCAGTCTGGGGACAGGGGGGAGGGCTGAAGCTTTCTTT.

The table lists this clone with a few counts. The chain couples TRBV7-2 to TRBJ1-2; TRBD1 agrees at 8 bases. The CDR3 length is 17 residues. Germline values: CDR1 SGHTA, CDR2 FQGNSA. V shed 2 bases and J 7 bases; nucleotides not matched to a gene: 15. Written as DNA, the CDR3 is TGTGCCAGCAGCTTACAAGGCGCGGGGACAGGAGACTCTGGCTACACCTTC. Its translation is CASSLQGAGTGDSGYTF. The complete variable domain, with remaining parts taken from reference TRBV7-2 and TRBJ1-2, reads GAGVSQSPSNKVTEKGKDVELRCDPISGHTALYWYRQSLGQGLEFLIYFQGNSAPDKSGLPSDRFSAERTGGSVSTLTIQRTQQEDSAVYLCASSLQGAGTGDSGYTFGSGTRLTVV.

This sequence joins TRBV29-1 and TRBJ1-1, with D tentatively TRBD1 (6 bases). Trimming removed 7 bases at V and 0 bases at J, with 12 bases between. The CDR3 has 13 amino acids. Germline lookup yields CDR1 SQVTM and CDR2 ANQGSEA. The CDR3 DNA sequence: TGCAGCGCGGACAGTTTCCTGAACACTGAAGCTTTCTTT. It translates to CSADSFLNTEAFF.

This clone was seen more than once but under ten times. The chain recombines TRBV6-5 with TRBJ1-2, with D perhaps TRBD1 (6 bases). The V and J ends lost 5 bases and 2 bases respectively, with 9 bases between them. CDR1 is MNHEY and CDR2 is SVGAGI in the germline V gene. The CDR3 extends over 13 amino acids. CDR3 in DNA: TGTGCCAGCAGTCCAGGGGACAACTATGGCTACACCTTC. This codes for CASSPGDNYGYTF.

V usage is TRBV7-9 and J usage is TRBJ1-2; 7 nucleotides line up with TRBD1. V lost 8 bases and J lost 8; bases outside the gene matches: 11. The CDR3 extends over 13 amino acids. The germline V gene has CDR1 SEHNR and CDR2 FQNEAQ (reference sequence). The CDR3 protein is CASGRQGFVGYTF. DNA of the CDR3: TGTGCCAGCGGGAGACAGGGATTCGTGGGCTACACCTTC.

The chain is built from TRBV7-9 and TRBJ2-3; 9 bases map to TRBD1. Germline CDR1 and CDR2: SEHNR and FQNEAQ (reference sequence). CDR3 length equals 16 residues. Germline trimming cut 4 bases from V and 4 bases from J; bases unmatched to any gene: 9. CDR3 sequence (DNA): TGTGCCAGCAGCTCCCGACAGGGGGTATTGGCAGATACGCAGTATTTT. Its translation: CASSSRQGVLADTQYF.

The chain has TRBV19 and TRBJ2-7; 9 bases agree with TRBD1. CDR3 size: 15 residues. J was trimmed by 2 bases and V by 6 bases; bases with no gene match: 8. CDR1 and CDR2 (germline): LNHDA, SQIVND (reference sequence). The CDR3 nucleotides are TGTGCCAGTAGCACTGGGACAGGGCCTGCCTACGAGCAGTACTTC. It is translated as CASSTGTGPAYEQYF.

In this sample, this clone turned up once. This chain links TRBV30 with TRBJ2-7; D might be TRBD1 (5 bases). The CDR3 contains 15 residues. Germline CDR1 GTSNPN, CDR2 SVGIG (reference sequence). Trimming took 0 bases from V and 1 from J, leaving 13 bases between them. The CDR3 sequence is CAWSVPRVGSYEQYF. The CDR3 DNA reads TGTGCCTGGAGTGTACCCAGGGTCGGGTCCTACGAGCAGTACTTC.

The chain carries TRBV7-2 and TRBJ1-1; 9 nucleotides align to TRBD1. The J segment lost 6 bases and the V segment lost 5 bases, leaving 13 bases of the junction unmatched. The CDR3 totals 16 residues. Per the germline V gene, CDR1 is SGHTA and CDR2 is FQGNSA. The CDR3 bases are TGTGCCAGCAGCCTAAGGACAGGGGCGCTGGGGGCTGAAGCTTTCTTT. This sequence encodes CASSLRTGALGAEAFF.

There are a few counts of this clone. The J gene is TRBJ1-2, the V gene TRBV19; the D is unclear. V was trimmed by 5 bases and J by 0 bases, leaving 16 bases between them. This CDR3 region has 16 residues. Per germline, CDR1 LNHDA and CDR2 SQIVND (reference sequence). As DNA, the CDR3 is TGTGCCAGTAGTCTCCCCCGGGAGGCCGCTAACTATGGCTACACCTTC. Protein: CASSLPREAANYGYTF.

V usage is TRBV4-1 and J usage is TRBJ1-4; TRBD1 matches at 7 bases. Looked up from germline, CDR1 is MGHRA and CDR2 is YSYEKL. This CDR3 is built from 14 residues. Losses at the gene ends were 3 bases for V and 5 bases for J; bases not matched to a gene: 3. CDR3 sequence reads: CASSQGQTNEKLFF. CDR3 nucleotide sequence: TGCGCCAGCAGCCAGGGACAGACGAATGAAAAACTGTTTTTT.

The genes are TRBV30 and TRBJ2-2; 8 bases agree with TRBD1. CDR1 and CDR2 (germline): GTSNPN, SVGIG (reference sequence). V dropped 0 bases and J dropped 4; count of bases not matched to a gene: 7. The CDR3 covers 16 residues. For the CDR3, the DNA is TGTGCCTGGAGTGTACTCGGCAGGGGGCCCACCGGGGAGCTGTTTTTT. Amino acid sequence: CAWSVLGRGPTGELFF.

V and J are TRBV5-1 and TRBJ1-6; 8 nucleotides line up with TRBD1. The germline gives CDR1 SGHRS, CDR2 YFSETQ. This CDR3 spans 15 amino acids. V lost 2 bases, J lost 8 bases, and 6 bases stayed unmatched. The CDR3 region is CASSLSGGVYSPLHF. CDR3 in DNA: TGCGCCAGCAGCTTATCAGGGGGCGTTTATTCACCCCTCCACTTT.

The chain links TRBV20-1 to TRBJ1-2, with D perhaps matching TRBD1 (6 bases). This CDR3 is 11 amino acids long. CDR1 is DFQATT, CDR2 SNEGSKA, per germline (reference sequence). The germline V and J ends were trimmed by 5 bases and 5 bases, with 9 bases remaining between them. The CDR3 nucleotides read TGCAGTGCTTCACAGGGTTATGGCTACACCTTC. Protein product: CSASQGYGYTF.

The rearrangement joins TRBV5-1 to TRBJ2-7, with 12 positions matching TRBD1. Germline V lookup: CDR1 SGHRS, CDR2 YFSETQ. This CDR3 has 14 amino acids. With 0 bases clipped from V and 7 bases from J, the junction kept 2 bases outside the gene matches. The CDR3 nucleotides read TGCGCCAGCAGCTTGGGGGACAGGGGGCTTGAGCAGTACTTC. Protein product: CASSLGDRGLEQYF.